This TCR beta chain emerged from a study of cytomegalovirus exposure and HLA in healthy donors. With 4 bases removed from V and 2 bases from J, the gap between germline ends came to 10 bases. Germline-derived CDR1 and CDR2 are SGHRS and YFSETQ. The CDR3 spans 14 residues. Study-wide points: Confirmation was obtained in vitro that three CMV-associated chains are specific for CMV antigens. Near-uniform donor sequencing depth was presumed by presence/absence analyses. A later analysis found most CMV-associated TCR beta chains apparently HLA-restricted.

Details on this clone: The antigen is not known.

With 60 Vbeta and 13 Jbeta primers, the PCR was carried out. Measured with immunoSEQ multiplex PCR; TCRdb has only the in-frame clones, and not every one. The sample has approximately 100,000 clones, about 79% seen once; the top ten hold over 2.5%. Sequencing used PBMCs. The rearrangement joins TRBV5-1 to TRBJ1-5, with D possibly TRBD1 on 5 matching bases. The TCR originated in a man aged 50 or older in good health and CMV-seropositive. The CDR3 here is CASSVTGGNQPQHF. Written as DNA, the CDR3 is TGCGCCAGCAGCGTGACGGGGGGCAATCAGCCCCAGCATTTT. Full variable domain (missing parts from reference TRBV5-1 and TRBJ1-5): KAGVTQTPRYLIKTRGQQVTLSCSPISGHRSVSWYQQTPGQGLQFLFEYFSETQRNKGNFPGRFSGRQFSNSRSEMNVSTLELGDSALYLCASSVTGGNQPQHFGDGTRLSIL.